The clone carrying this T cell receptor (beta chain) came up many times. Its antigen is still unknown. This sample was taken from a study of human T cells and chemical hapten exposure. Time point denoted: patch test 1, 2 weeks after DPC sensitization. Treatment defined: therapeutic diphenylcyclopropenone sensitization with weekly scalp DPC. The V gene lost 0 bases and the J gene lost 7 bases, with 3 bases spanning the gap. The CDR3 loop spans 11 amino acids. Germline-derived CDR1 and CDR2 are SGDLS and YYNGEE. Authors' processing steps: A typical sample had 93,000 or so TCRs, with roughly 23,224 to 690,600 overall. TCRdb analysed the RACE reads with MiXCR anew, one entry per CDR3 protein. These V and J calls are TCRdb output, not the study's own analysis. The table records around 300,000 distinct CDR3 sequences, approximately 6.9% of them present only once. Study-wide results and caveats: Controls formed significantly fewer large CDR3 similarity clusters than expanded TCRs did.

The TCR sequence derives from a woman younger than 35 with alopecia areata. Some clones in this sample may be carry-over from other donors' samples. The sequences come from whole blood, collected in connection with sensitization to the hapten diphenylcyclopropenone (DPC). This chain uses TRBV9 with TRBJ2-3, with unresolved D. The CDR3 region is CASSVGNTQYF. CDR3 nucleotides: TGTGCCAGCAGCGTAGGAAATACGCAGTATTTT.